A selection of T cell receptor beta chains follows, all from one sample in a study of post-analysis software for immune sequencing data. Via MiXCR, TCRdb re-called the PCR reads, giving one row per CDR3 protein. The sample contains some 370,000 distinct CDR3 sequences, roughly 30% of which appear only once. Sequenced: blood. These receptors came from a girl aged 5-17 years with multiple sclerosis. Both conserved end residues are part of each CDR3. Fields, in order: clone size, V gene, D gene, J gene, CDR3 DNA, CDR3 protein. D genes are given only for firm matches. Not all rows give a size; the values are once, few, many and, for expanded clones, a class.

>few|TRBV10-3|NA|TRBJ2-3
TGTGCCATCAGGCCGGGGATGGGCGATACGCAGTATTTT
CAIRPGMGDTQYF
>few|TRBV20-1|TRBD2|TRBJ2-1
TGCAGTGCTAGAGGACTAGCGGGGGTGGGGGACAATGAGCAGTTCTTC
CSARGLAGVGDNEQFF
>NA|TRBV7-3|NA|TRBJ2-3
TGTGCCAGCAGCTTAAATCTAGCGAGCACAGATACGCAGTATTTT
CASSLNLASTDTQYF
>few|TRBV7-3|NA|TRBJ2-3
TGTGCCAGCAGCTTAGGACCGGGTCGAGCAGATACGCAGTATTTT
CASSLGPGRADTQYF
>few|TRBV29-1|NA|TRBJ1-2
TGCAGCGTTGTAGGGACCGACCTATATGGCTACACCTTC
CSVVGTDLYGYTF
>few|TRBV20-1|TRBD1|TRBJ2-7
TGCAGTGCTAGAAAGGGACAGTCCTACGAGCAGTACTTC
CSARKGQSYEQYF
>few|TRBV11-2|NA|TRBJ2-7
TGTGCCAGCAGCGCGCTGGGACAACTCTACGAGCAGTACTTC
CASSALGQLYEQYF
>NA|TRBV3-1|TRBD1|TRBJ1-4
TGTGCCAGCAGTCCCGGAACAGGGGGACTTAATGAAAAACTGTTTTTT
CASSPGTGGLNEKLFF
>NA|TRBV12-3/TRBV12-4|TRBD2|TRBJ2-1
TGTGCCAGCATTGTGGCTCCGGGACTAGCGGGGGGTGGGGAGCAGTTCTTC
CASIVAPGLAGGGEQFF
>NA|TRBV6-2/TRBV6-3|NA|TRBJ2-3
TGTGCCAGCAGCACCGGAGGGGCGCGTACGCAGTATTTT
CASSTGGARTQYF
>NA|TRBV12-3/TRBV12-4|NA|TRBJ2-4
TGTGCCAGCAGTAGAACAGGGCTAGCCAAAAACATTCAGTACTTC
CASSRTGLAKNIQYF
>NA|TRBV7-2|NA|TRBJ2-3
TGTGCCAGCAGCTTAGTACGCGGCACAGATGCGCAGTATTTT
CASSLVRGTDAQYF
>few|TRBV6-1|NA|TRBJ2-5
TGTGCCAGCAGAACCTGGACAGTCGAGGAGACCCAGTACTTC
CASRTWTVEETQYF
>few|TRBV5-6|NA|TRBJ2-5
TGTGCCAGCAGCTATATATTAGGGGGGCGCATAGAGACCCAGTACTTC
CASSYILGGRIETQYF
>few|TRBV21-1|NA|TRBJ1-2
TGTGCCAGCAGCATAAAGTTGATCAGGGGTATCTATGGCTACACCTTC
CASSIKLIRGIYGYTF
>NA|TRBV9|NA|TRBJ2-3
TGTGCCAGCAGCCTTCCACTCGGGACCGAATACACAGATACGCAGTATTTT
CASSLPLGTEYTDTQYF
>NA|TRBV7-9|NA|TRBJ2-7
TGTGCCAGCAGCCCCCCGGGGCCCCCCGAGCAGTACTTC
CASSPPGPPEQYF
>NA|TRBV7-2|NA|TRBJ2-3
TGTGCCAGCAGCTTAGCCCTCATATCCACAGATGCGCAGTGTTTT
CASSLALISTDAQCF
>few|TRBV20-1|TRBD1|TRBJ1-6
TGCAGTGCCGGGGGGACAGGGGTATGGGATTCACCCCTCCACTTT
CSAGGTGVWDSPLHF
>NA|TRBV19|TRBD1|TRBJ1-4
TGTGCCAGTAGTGGGTTAAGGGGACAGCCCTATGAAAAACTGTTTTTT
CASSGLRGQPYEKLFF
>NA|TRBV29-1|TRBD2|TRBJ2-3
TGCAGCGTTGAGGGGGGGATACGGGACAGCACAGATACGCAGTATTTT
CSVEGGIRDSTDTQYF
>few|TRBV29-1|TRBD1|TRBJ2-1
TGCAGCGTACGGACAGGGGATAGTGAGCAGTTCTTC
CSVRTGDSEQFF
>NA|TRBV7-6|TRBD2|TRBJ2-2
TGTGCCAGCATACTCGGGGAGGGCCTGGGGGCCGGGGAGCTGTTTTTT
CASILGEGLGAGELFF
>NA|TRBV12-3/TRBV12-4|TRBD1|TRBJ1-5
TGTGCCAGCAGACGGACAGGGAGCTTCGGCAATCAGCCCCAGCATTTT
CASRRTGSFGNQPQHF
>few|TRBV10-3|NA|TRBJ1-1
TGTGCCATCAGTGAGGCTCAGGGGCTAACTGAAGCTTTCTTT
CAISEAQGLTEAFF
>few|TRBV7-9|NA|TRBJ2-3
TGTGCCAGCAGCTTCGGCGCGGATAGCACAGATACGCAGTATTTT
CASSFGADSTDTQYF
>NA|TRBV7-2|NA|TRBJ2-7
TGTGCCAGCAGCTTAGGGGGGGCCATTTCCTACGAGCAGTACTTC
CASSLGGAISYEQYF
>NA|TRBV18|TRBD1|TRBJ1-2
TGTGCCAGCTCACCAGAGGGGGCGATTGGCTACACCTTC
CASSPEGAIGYTF
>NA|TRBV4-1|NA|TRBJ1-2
TGCGCCAGCAGCCAACATGGGAGGGCCATTTACACCTTC
CASSQHGRAIYTF
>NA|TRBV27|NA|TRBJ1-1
TGTGCCAGCCGTAGAACCCCCAGGGGAACTGAAGCTTTCTTT
CASRRTPRGTEAFF
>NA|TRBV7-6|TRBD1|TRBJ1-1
TGTGCCAGCAGCCCACGACAGGGGCATGGCGCTGAAGCTTTCTTT
CASSPRQGHGAEAFF
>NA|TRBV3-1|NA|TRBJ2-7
TGTGCCAGCAGCCAAGAAGAAATGGATTACGAGCAGTACTTC
CASSQEEMDYEQYF
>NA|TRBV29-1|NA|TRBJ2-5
TGCAGCGTCCGGTTCTCCCAAGAGACCCAGTACTTC
CSVRFSQETQYF
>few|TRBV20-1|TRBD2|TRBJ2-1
TGCAGTGCCCCTGGCGGGGGGGCTGTCAATGAGCAGTTCTTC
CSAPGGGAVNEQFF
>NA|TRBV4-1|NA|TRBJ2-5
TGCGCCAGCAGCTCCCGTCCGGGCCCGCAAGAGACCCAGTACTTC
CASSSRPGPQETQYF
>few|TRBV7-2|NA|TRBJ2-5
TGTGCCAGCAGCTCGGGGTCCACGAGCAGAGCAGGTGTGACCCAGTACTTC
CASSSGSTSRAGVTQYF
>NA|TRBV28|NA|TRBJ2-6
TGTGCCAGCAGGGCCCCGTATGGGGCCGGAGTCTCTGGGGCCAACGTCCTGGCTTTC
CASRAPYGAGVSGANVLAF